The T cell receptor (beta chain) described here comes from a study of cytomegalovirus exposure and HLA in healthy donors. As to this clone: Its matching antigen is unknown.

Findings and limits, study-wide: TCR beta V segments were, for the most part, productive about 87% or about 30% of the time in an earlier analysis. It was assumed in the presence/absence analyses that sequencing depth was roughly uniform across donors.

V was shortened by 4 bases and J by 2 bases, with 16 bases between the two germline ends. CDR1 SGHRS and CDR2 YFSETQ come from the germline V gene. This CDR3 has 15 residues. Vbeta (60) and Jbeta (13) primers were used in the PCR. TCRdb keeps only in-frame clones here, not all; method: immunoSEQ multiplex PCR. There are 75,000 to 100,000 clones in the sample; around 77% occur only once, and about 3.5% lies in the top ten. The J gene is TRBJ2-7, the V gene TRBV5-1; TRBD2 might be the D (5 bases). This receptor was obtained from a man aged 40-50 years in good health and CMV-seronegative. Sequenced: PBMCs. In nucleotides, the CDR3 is TGCGCCAGCAGCGTGAGTAGCGTAAATCCCTACGAGCAGTACTTC. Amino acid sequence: CASSVSSVNPYEQYF.